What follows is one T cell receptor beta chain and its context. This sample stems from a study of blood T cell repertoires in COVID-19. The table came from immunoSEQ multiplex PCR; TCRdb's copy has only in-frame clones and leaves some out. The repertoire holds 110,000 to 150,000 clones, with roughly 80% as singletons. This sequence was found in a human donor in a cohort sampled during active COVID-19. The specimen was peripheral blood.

The CDR3 nucleotides are TGCAGCAGCAGGGGGAGCACAGATACGCAGTATTTT. Its protein is CSSRGSTDTQYF. This chain joins TRBV29-1 and TRBJ2-3; 7 bases align to TRBD1. CDR3 length equals 12 residues. CDR1 SQVTM and CDR2 ANQGSEA come from the germline V gene. J was trimmed by 0 bases and V by 8 bases; bases with no gene match: 2.